Reported below is one T cell receptor (beta chain). The data derive from a study of CD4 T cells in relation to SARS-CoV-2 and coronaviruses. Germline values: CDR1 MGHDK, CDR2 SYGVNS. V was pared by 3 bases and J by 3 bases, with 3 bases between. The CDR3 has 11 amino acids. Unexposed donor CD4+ T cells date from about 2011-2018, before the COVID-19 pandemic. Using immunoSEQ multiplex PCR, the repertoire was profiled, and TCRdb retains in-frame clones only, with some absent. The sample has approximately 70,000 clones, over 90% seen once; the top ten hold 0.2% to 0.25%. The rearrangement uses TRBV25-1 and TRBJ2-7, with no clear D. The sequenced sample was naive CD4+ T cells from PBMCs. Subset: naive CD4+ T cells isolated by negative enrichment. This TCR was recovered from a human donor in good health. CDR3 bases: TGTGCCAGCAGTGAGAACTACGAGCAGTACTTC. Protein: CASSENYEQYF.